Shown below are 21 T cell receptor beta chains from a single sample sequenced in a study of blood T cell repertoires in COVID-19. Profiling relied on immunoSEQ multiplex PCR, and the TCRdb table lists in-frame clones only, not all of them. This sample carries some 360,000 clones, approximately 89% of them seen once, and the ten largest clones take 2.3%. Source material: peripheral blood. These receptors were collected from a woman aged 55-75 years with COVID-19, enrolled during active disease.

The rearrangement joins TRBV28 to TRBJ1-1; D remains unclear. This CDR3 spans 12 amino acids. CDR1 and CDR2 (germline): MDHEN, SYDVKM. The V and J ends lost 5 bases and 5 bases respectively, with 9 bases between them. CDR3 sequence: CASSKRWTEAFF. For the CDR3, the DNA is TGTGCCAGCAGTAAGCGGTGGACTGAAGCTTTCTTT.

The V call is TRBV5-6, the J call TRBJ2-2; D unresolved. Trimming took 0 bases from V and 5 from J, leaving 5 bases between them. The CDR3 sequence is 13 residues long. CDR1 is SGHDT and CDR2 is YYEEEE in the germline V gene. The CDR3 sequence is CASSLVLTGELFF. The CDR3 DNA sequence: TGTGCCAGCAGCTTGGTCCTTACCGGGGAGCTGTTTTTT.

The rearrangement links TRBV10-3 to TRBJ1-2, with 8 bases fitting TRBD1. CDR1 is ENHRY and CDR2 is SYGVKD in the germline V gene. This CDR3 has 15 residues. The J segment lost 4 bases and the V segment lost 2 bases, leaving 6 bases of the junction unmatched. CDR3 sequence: CAISEGQGSLYGYTF. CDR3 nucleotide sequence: TGTGCCATCAGTGAGGGACAGGGCTCTCTCTATGGCTACACCTTC.

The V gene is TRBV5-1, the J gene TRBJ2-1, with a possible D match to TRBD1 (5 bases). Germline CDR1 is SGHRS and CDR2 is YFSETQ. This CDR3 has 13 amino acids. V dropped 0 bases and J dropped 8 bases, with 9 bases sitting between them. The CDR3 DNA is TGCGCCAGCAGCTTGGGCAGGGCGGATGAGCAGTTCTTC. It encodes CASSLGRADEQFF.

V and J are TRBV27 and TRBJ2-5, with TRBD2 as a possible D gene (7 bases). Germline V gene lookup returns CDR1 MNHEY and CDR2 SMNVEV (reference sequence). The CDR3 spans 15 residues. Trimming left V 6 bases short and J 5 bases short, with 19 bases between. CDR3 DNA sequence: TGTGCCAGCAGCTATCTGGGGGGGCCTCTTGAGACCCAGTACTTC. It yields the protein CASSYLGGPLETQYF.

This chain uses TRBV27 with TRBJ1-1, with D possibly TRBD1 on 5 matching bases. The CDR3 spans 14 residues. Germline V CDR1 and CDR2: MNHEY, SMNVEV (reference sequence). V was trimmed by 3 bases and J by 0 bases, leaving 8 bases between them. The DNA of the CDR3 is TGTGCCAGCAGTTTGTCAGGGCTGAACACTGAAGCTTTCTTT. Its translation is CASSLSGLNTEAFF.

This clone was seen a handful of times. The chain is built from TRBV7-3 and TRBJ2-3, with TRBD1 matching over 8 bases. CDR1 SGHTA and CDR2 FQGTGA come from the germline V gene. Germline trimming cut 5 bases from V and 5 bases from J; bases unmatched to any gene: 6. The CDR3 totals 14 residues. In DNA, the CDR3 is TGTGCCAGCAGCGCTCAGGGGGCTGGAGATACGCAGTATTTT. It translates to CASSAQGAGDTQYF.

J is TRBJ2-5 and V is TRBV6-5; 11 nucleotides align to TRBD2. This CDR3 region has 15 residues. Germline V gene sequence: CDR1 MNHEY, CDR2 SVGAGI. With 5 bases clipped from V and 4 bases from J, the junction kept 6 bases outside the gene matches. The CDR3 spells CASSRTSGRAETQYF. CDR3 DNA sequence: TGTGCCAGCAGTAGGACTAGCGGGCGAGCAGAGACCCAGTACTTC.

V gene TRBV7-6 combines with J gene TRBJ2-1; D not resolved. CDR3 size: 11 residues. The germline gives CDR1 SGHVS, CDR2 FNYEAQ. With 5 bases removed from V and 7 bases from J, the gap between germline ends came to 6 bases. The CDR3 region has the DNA TGTGCCAGCAGCCCCACAAATGAGCAGTTCTTC. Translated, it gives CASSPTNEQFF.

Here the CDR3 reads CASSSTGTFNEKLFF. The CDR3 DNA reads TGCGCCAGCAGCTCCACCGGGACATTTAATGAAAAACTGTTTTTT. The V and J genes are TRBV5-1 and TRBJ1-4, with D possibly TRBD1 on 6 matching bases. V was shortened by 3 bases and J by 4 bases, with 13 bases between the two germline ends. From germline, CDR1 is SGHRS and CDR2 YFSETQ. CDR3 length: 15 residues.

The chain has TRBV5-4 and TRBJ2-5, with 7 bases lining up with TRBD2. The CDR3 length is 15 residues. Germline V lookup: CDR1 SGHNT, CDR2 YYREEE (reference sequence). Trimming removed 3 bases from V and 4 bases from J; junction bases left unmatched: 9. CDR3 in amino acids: CASSSKAGPGETQYF. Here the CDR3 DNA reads TGTGCCAGCAGCTCAAAAGCGGGGCCCGGAGAGACCCAGTACTTC.

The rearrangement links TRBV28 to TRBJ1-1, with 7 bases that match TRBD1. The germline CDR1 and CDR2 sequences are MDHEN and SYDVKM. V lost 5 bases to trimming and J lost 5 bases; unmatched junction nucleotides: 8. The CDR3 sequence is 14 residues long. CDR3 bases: TGTGCCAGCAGTCCCTGGACAGGAGTTACTGAAGCTTTCTTT. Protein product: CASSPWTGVTEAFF. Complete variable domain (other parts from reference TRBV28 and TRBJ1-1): DVKVTQSSRYLVKRTGEKVFLECVQDMDHENMFWYRQDPGLGLRLIYFSYDVKMKEKGDIPEGYSVSREKKERFSLILESASTNQTSMYLCASSPWTGVTEAFFGQGTRLTVV.

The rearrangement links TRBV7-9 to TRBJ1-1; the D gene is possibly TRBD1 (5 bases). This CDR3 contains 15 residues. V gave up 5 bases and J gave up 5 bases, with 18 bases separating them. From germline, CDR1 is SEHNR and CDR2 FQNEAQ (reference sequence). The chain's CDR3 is CASSADGGSQTEAFF. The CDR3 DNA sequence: TGTGCCAGCAGCGCGGACGGGGGAAGTCAGACTGAAGCTTTCTTT.

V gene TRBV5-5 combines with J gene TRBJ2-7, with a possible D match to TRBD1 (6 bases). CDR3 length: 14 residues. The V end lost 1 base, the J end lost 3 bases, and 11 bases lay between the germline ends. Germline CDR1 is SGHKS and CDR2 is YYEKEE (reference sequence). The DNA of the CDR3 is TGTGCCAGCAGCTTGTGGGGCAGGGGCTACGAGCAGTACTTC. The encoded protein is CASSLWGRGYEQYF.

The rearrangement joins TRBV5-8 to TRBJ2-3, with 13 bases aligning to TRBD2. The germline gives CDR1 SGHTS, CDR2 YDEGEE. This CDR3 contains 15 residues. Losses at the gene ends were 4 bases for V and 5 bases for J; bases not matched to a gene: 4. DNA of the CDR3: TGTGCCAGCAGCCCACTAGCGGGGGGGCGAGATACGCAGTATTTT. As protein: CASSPLAGGRDTQYF.

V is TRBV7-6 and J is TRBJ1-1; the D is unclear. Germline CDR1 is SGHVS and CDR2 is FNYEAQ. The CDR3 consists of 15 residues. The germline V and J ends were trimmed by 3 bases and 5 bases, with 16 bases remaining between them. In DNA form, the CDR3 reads TGTGCCAGCAGCTTTTTAGAGCCTGAGCTGACTGAAGCTTTCTTT. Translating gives CASSFLEPELTEAFF. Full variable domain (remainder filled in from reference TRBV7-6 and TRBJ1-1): GAGVSQSPRYKVTKRGQDVALRCDPISGHVSLYWYRQALGQGPEFLTYFNYEAQQDKSGLPNDRFSAERPEGSISTLTIQRTEQRDSAMYRCASSFLEPELTEAFFGQGTRLTVV.

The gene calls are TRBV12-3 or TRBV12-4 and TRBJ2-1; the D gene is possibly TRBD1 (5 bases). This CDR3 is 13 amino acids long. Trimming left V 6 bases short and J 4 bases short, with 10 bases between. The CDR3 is CASSAQVYNEQFF. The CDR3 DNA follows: TGTGCCAGCAGCGCACAGGTTTACAATGAGCAGTTCTTC.

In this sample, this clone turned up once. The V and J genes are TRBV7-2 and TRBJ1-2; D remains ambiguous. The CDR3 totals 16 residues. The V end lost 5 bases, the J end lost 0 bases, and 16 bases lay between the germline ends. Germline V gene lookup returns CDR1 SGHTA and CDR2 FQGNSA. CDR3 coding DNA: TGTGCCAGCAGCCCGGACTGGTCCTCTCCTAACTATGGCTACACCTTC. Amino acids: CASSPDWSSPNYGYTF.

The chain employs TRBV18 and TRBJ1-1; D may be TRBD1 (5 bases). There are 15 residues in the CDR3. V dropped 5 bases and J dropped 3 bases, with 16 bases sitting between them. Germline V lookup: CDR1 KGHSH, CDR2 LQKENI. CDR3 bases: TGTGCCAGCTCAACACAGCCCCGGGGGGACACTGAAGCTTTCTTT. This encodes CASSTQPRGDTEAFF. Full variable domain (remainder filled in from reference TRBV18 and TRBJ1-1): NAGVMQNPRHLVRRRGQEARLRCSPMKGHSHVYWYRQLPEEGLKFMVYLQKENIIDESGMPKERFSAEFPKEGPSILRIQQVVRGDSAAYFCASSTQPRGDTEAFFGQGTRLTVV.

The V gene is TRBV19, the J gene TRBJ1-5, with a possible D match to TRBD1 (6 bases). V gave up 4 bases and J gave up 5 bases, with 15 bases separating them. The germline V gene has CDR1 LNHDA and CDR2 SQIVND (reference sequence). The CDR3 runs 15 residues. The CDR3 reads CASSKAAGEYQPQHF. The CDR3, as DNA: TGTGCCAGTAGTAAGGCGGCAGGGGAGTATCAGCCCCAGCATTTT.

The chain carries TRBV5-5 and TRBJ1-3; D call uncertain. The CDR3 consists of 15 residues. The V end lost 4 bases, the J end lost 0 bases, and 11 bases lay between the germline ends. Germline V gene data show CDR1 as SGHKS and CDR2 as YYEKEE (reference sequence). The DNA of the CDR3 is TGTGCCAGCAGCCCGACTCCGAGCTCTGGAAACACCATATATTTT. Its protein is CASSPTPSSGNTIYF.